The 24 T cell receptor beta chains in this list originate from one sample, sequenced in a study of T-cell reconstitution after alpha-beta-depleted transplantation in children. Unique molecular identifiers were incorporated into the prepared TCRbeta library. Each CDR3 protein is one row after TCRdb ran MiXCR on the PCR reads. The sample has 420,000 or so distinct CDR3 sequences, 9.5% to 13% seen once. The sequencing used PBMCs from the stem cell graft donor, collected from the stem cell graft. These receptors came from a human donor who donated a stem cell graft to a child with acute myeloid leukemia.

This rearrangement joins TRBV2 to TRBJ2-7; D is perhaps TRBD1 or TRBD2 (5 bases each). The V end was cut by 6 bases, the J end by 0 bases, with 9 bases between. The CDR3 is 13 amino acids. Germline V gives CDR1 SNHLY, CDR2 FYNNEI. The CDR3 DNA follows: TGTGCCAGCAGAGGGACGGACTCCTACGAGCAGTACTTC. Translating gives CASRGTDSYEQYF.

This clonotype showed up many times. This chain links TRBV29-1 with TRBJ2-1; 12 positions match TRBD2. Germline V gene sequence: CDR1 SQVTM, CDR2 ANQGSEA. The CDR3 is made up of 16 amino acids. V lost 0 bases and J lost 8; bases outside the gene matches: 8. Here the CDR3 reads CSVEDRRLAGVHEQFF. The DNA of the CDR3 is TGCAGCGTTGAAGATCGTCGACTAGCGGGAGTTCATGAGCAGTTCTTC.

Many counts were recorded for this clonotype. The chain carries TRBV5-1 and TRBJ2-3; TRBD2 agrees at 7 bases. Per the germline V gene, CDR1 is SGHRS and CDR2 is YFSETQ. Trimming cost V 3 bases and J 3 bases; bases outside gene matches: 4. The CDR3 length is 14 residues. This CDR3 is CASSSGGGTDTQYF. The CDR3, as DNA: TGCGCCAGCAGCTCGGGAGGAGGAACAGATACGCAGTATTTT.

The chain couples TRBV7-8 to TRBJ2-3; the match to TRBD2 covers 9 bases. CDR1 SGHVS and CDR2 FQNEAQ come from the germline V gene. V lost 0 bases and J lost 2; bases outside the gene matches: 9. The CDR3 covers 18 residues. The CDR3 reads CASSLAEKRGDTTDTQYF. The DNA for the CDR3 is TGTGCCAGCAGCTTAGCGGAAAAGCGGGGGGACACCACAGATACGCAGTATTTT.

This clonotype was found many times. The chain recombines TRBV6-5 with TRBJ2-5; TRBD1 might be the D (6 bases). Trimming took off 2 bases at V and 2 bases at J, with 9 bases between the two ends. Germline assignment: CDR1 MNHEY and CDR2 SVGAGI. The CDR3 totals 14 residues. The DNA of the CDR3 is TGTGCCAGCAGTTACGGCCAGGGGCAAGAGACCCAGTACTTC. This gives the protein CASSYGQGQETQYF.

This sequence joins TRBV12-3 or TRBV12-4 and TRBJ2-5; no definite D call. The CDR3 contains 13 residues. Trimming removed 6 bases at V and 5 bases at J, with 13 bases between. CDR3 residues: CASSPSRWETQYF. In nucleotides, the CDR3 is TGTGCCAGCAGCCCAAGCCGGTGGGAGACCCAGTACTTC.

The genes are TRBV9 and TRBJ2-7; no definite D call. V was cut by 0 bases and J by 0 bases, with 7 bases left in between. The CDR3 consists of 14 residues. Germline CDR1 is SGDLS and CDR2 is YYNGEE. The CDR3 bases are TGTGCCAGCAGCGTAGCCCAGAGCTCCTACGAGCAGTACTTC. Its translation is CASSVAQSSYEQYF.

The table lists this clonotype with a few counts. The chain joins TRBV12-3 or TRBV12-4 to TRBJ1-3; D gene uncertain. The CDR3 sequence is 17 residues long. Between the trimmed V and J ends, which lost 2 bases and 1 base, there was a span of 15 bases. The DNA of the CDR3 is TGTGCCAGCAGTTTAACCCACCGGAGTGGATCTGGAAACACCATATATTTT. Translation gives CASSLTHRSGSGNTIYF.

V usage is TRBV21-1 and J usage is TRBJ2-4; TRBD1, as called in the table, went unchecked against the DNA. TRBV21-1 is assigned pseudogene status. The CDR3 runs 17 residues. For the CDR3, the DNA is TGTGCCAGCAGTAAAGGAACAGGGCACCTGGCCAAAAACATTCAGTACTTC. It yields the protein CASSKGTGHLAKNIQYF.

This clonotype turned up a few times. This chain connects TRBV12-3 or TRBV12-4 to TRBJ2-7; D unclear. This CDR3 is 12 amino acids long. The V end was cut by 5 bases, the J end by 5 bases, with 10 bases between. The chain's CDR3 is CASSPDLNEQYF. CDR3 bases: TGTGCCAGCAGTCCCGACCTTAACGAGCAGTACTTC.

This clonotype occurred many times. DNA for the CDR3: TGTGCCGAGGTCCCTCCGGGGGCGGTATCCTACAATGAGCAGTTCTTC. Residues: CAEVPPGAVSYNEQFF. This rearrangement joins TRBV7-9 to TRBJ2-1; D is tentatively TRBD1 or TRBD2 (6 bases each). Germline lookup yields CDR1 SEHNR and CDR2 FQNEAQ (reference sequence). Trimming took 11 bases from V and 1 from J, leaving 21 bases between them. The CDR3 runs 16 residues.

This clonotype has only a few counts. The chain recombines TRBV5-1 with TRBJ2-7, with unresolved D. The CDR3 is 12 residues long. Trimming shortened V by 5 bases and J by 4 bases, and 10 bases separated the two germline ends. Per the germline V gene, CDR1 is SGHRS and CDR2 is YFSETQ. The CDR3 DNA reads TGCGCCAGCAGTCCGATTGGGTACGAGCAGTACTTC. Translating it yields CASSPIGYEQYF.

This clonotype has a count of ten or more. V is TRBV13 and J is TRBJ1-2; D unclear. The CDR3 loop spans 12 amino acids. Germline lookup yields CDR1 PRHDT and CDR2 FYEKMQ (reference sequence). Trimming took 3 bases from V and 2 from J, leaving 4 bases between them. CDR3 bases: TGTGCCAGCAGCTTTCTAAACTATGGCTACACCTTC. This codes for CASSFLNYGYTF.

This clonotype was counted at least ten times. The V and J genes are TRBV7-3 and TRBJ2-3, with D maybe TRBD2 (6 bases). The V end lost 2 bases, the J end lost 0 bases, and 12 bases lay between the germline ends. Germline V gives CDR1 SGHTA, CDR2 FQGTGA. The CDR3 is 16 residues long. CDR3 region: CASSLQPGLSTDTQYF. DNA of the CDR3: TGTGCCAGCAGCTTACAACCGGGACTCAGCACAGATACGCAGTATTTT. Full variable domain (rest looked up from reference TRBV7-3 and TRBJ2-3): GAGVSQTPSNKVTEKGKYVELRCDPISGHTALYWYRQSLGQGPEFLIYFQGTGAADDSGLPNDRFFAVRPEGSVSTLKIQRTERGDSAVYLCASSLQPGLSTDTQYFGPGTRLTVL.

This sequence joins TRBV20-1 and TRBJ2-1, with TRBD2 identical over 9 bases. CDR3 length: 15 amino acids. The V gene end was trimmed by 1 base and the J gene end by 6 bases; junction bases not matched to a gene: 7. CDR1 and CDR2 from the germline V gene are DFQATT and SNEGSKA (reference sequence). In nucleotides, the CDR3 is TGCAGTGCTAGAGTTAGCGGGAGAGGTGGCAATGAGCAGTTCTTC. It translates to CSARVSGRGGNEQFF.

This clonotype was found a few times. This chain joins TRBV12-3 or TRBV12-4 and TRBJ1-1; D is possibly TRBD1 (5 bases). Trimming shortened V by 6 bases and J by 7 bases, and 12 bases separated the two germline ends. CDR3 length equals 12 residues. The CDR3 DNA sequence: TGTGCCAGCAGCAATGGACAACTTGAAGCTTTCTTT. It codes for CASSNGQLEAFF.

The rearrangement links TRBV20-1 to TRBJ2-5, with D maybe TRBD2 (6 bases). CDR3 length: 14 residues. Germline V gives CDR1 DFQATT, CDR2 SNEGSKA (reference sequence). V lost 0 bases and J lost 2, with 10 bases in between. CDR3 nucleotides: TGCAGTGCTAGAGAAGCGACTAGACAAGAGACCCAGTACTTC. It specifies CSAREATRQETQYF.

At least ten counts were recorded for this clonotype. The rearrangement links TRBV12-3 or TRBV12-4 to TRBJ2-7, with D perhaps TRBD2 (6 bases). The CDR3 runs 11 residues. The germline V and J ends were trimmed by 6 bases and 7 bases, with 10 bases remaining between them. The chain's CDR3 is CASSKSGEQYF. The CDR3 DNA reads TGTGCCAGCAGCAAAAGCGGGGAGCAGTACTTC.

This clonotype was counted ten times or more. The CDR3 loop is CASSQDVQSTYEQYF. CDR3 DNA: TGCGCCAGCAGCCAAGATGTCCAGTCCACCTACGAGCAGTACTTC. V usage is TRBV4-3 and J usage is TRBJ2-7, with D unresolved. The V and J ends lost 0 bases and 2 bases respectively, with 11 bases between them. The germline V gene encodes CDR1 LGHNA and CDR2 YSLEER. The CDR3 is 15 amino acids.

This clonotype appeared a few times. Here the CDR3 reads CASSAGQRITGELFF. Written as DNA, the CDR3 is TGTGCCAGCAGCGCGGGACAGAGAATAACCGGGGAGCTGTTTTTT. The chain combines TRBV9 with TRBJ2-2; 7 bases fit TRBD1. Germline lookup yields CDR1 SGDLS and CDR2 YYNGEE. The CDR3 sequence is 15 residues long. After removal of 3 bases from V and 5 bases from J, the junction contained 7 bases not matched to a gene.

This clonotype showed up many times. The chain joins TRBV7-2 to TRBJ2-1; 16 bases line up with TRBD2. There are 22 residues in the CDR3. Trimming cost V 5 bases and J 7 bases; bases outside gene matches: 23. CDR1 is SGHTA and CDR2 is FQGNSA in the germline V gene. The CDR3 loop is CASSNRLPGLAGGALPLNEQFF. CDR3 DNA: TGTGCCAGCAGCAATCGGTTACCGGGACTAGCGGGAGGGGCGTTACCACTAAATGAGCAGTTCTTC.

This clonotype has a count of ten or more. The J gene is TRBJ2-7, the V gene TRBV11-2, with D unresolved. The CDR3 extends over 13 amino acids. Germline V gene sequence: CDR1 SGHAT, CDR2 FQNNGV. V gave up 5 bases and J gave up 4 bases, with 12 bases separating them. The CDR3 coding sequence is TGTGCCAGCAGCCCGGGCCGATTTTACGAGCAGTACGTC. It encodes CASSPGRFYEQYV.

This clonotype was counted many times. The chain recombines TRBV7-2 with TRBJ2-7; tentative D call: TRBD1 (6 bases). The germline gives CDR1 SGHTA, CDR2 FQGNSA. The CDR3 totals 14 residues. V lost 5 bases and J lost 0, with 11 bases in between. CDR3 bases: TGTGCCAGCAGCAACCGACAGGACTCCTACGAGCAGTACTTC. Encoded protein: CASSNRQDSYEQYF.

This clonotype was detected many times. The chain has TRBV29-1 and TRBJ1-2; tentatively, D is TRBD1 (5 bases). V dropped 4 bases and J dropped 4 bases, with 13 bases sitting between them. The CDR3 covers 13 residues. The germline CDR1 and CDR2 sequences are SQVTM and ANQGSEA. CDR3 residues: CSVAGGHLYGYTF. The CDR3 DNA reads TGCAGCGTTGCGGGAGGACACCTCTATGGCTACACCTTC. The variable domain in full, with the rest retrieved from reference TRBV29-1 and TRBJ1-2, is SAVISQKPSRDICQRGTSLTIQCQVDSQVTMMFWYRQQPGQSLTLIATANQGSEATYESGFVIDKFPISRPNLTFSTLTVSNMSPEDSSIYLCSVAGGHLYGYTFGSGTRLTVV.